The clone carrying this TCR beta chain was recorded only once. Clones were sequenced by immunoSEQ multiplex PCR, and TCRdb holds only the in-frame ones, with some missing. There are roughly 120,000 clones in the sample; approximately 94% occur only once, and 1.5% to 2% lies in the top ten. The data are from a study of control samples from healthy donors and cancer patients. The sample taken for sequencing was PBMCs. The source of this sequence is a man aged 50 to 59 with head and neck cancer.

The CDR3: CSILEEKLFF. DNA for the CDR3: TGCAGCATTCTGGAGGAAAAACTGTTTTTT. This chain uses TRBV29-1 with TRBJ1-4; D not resolved. V lost 8 bases and J lost 8, with 9 bases in between. The germline V gene encodes CDR1 SQVTM and CDR2 ANQGSEA. This CDR3 has 10 amino acids.